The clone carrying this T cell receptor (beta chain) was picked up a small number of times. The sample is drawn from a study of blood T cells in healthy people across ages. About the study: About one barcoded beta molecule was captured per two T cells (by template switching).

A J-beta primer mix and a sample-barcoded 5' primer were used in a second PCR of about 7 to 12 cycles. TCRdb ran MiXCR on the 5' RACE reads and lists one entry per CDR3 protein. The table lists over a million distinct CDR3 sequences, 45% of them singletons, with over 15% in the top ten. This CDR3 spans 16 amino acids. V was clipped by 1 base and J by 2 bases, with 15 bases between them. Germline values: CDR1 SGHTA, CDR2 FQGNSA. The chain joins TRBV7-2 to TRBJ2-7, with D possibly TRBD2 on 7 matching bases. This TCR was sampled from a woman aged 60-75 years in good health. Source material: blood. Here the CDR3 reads CASSLDLARGPYEQYF. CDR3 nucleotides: TGTGCCAGCAGCTTAGATTTAGCGCGGGGGCCCTACGAGCAGTACTTC.